These 2 T cell receptor beta chains originate from one sample sequenced in a study of blood T cell repertoires in COVID-19. Some clones are missing from TCRdb's copy, which holds only in-frame ones; the method was immunoSEQ multiplex PCR. This table has hundreds of thousands of clones, 83% appearing once. Source material: PBMCs or T cells enriched from blood (not recorded which). The source is a woman aged 40 to 50 who had been exposed to COVID-19.

V usage is TRBV7-9 and J usage is TRBJ1-6; tentative D call: TRBD1 (6 bases). Germline lookup yields CDR1 SEHNR and CDR2 FQNEAQ (reference sequence). Trimming stripped 5 bases from V and 8 bases from J, with 16 bases between. The CDR3 is made up of 15 amino acids. CDR3 amino acids: CASSPRGQRDSPLHF. DNA of the CDR3: TGTGCCAGCAGCCCACGCGGACAGCGAGATTCACCCCTCCACTTT.

This clone was seen more than once but under ten times. V gene TRBV7-6 combines with J gene TRBJ2-7, with 10 bases aligning to TRBD2. V lost 4 bases to trimming and J lost 3 bases; unmatched junction nucleotides: 6. Germline loops: CDR1 SGHVS, CDR2 FNYEAQ. CDR3 length equals 15 residues. This CDR3 is CASSSASSGSYEQYF. The CDR3 bases are TGTGCCAGCAGCTCGGCTTCTAGCGGGAGCTACGAGCAGTACTTC.